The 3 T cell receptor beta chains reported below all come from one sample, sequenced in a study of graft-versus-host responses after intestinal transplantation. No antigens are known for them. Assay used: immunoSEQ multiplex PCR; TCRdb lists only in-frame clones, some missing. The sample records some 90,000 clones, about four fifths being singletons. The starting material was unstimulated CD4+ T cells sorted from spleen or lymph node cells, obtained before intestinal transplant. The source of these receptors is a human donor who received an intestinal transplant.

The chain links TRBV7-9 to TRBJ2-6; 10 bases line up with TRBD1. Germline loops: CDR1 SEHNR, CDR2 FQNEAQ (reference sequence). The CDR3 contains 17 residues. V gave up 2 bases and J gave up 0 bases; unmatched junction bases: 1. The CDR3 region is CASSLWTGGSGANVLTF. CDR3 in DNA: TGTGCCAGCAGCTTATGGACAGGGGGCTCTGGGGCCAACGTCCTGACTTTC.

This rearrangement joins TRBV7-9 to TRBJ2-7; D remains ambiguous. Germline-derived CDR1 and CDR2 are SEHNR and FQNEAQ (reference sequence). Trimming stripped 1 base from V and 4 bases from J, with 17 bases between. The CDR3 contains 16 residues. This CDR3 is CASSLVPPSYRYEQYF. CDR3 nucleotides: TGTGCCAGCAGCTTAGTTCCCCCATCCTATCGGTACGAGCAGTACTTC. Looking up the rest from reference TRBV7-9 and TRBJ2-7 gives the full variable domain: DTGVSQNPRHKITKRGQNVTFRCDPISEHNRLYWYRQTLGQGPEFLTYFQNEAQLEKSRLLSDRFSAERPKGSFSTLEIQRTEQGDSAMYLCASSLVPPSYRYEQYFGPGTRLTVT.

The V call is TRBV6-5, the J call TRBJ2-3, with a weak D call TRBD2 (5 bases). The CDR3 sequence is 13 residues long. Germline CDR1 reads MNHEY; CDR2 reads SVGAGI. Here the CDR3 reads CASGETSTDTQYF. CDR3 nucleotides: TGTGCGAGCGGCGAGACTAGCACAGATACGCAGTATTTT.